This T cell receptor beta chain was sequenced during a study of blood T cell repertoires in COVID-19 (TCRdb year 2020). Study-wide context: Samples from collaborators originated in the United States, Italy and Spain and spanned both the acute and convalescent phases of COVID-19. The prospective study material was composed of cDNA or gDNA derived from T cells, B-cell-depleted T cells, or PBMCs. Subjects who had been exposed to COVID-19, were actively infected with it, or had recovered from it provided the deeply sampled blood TCRbeta repertoires that made up the dataset. The repertoires were released in a freely available public database meant as a resource for research on the immune response to SARS-CoV-2. The samples were drawn from the first 160 participants of the ongoing ImmuneRACE study and from 950 to 1,500 subjects provided by 6 global collaborators. Sample metadata almost always included a de-identified subject ID, COVID-19 status, age in years and sex. HLA class I and class II types, where available, came from metadata supplied by the sample provider rather than from assay-based typing.

Measured from the cysteine to the phenylalanine, the CDR3 is 14 residues long. Kept here is only the CDR3 DNA, which spans 42 bases and is read in frame from base 1. V loses 4 bases at its end and J loses 10 bases; junction bases beyond the gene matches: 5. For CDR1 and CDR2, the germline V gene (reference sequence) lists WNHNN and SYGVQD. One collaborating source in Seattle enrolled patients while the patients were actively infected and followed the patients over time throughout the course of disease. The collaborating institutions used their own protocols to collect whole blood in K2EDTA tubes. For TCRbeta analysis, collaborators shipped samples in one of three forms: frozen whole blood, isolated PBMCs, or DNA extracted from either of those sample types. Results the study describes overall, beyond this receptor: How much clinical and demographic metadata was included differed by source and by participant, and the metadata was provided uncurated.

In the case of this clone: Its target antigen remains unknown. Base-call qualities are not available, and no considerably larger clone is one nucleotide away.

The immunoSEQ Assay, a bias-controlled multiplex PCR, was used to amplify TCRbeta CDR3 regions from genomic DNA. In the original analysis: The number of nucleated cells in each sample was estimated from the amplification of reference gene primers within the assay. To quantify the absolute abundance of each unique TCRbeta CDR3 rearrangement, sequence reads were collapsed and filtered. For each sample, productive Simpson clonality was calculated as the square root of Simpson's diversity index across productive rearrangements. The source is immuneACCESS, and TCRdb retained only in-frame sequences with V and J called. Part of the clones is not carried over; for the studies checked, unresolved V genes explain less than half of this, and the remainder is unexplained. V and J calls plus clone size are reproduced from that table; the DNA served to infer D and trimming. In this sample the table shows 240,000 or so clones, roughly 81% of which occur a single time. Around 7.2% of the sample is held by the ten biggest clonotypes.

Sequencing was done on a sample of peripheral blood. The chain joins TRBV10-1 to TRBJ1-6; 9 nucleotides in the junction match TRBD1. The receptor's source is a woman older than 75 with COVID-19, enrolled during active disease. The CDR3 sequence is CASSAGTGKSPLHF. The DNA sequence follows: TGCGCCAGCAGTGCCGGGACAGGGAAATCACCCCTCCACTTT.